The 18 T cell receptor beta chains presented below share a single source sample, sequenced in a study of CD8+CD57+ T cells in acquired aplastic anemia. TCR beta VDJ and CDR3 were profiled, and genomic DNA was the template. TCRdb re-called the reads with MiXCR, one entry per CDR3 protein. The sample includes some 68,000 distinct CDR3 sequences, around half seen only once; the top ten take about 9%. Source material: sorted CD4+, CD8+, or CD8+CD57+ T cells (not recorded which) from PBMCs. The receptors shown here come from a human donor in good health, serving as a control.

J is TRBJ2-7 and V is TRBV5-6; D remains unclear. CDR3 length equals 16 residues. From germline, CDR1 is SGHDT and CDR2 YYEEEE. Trimming took off 1 base at V and 2 bases at J, with 16 bases between the two ends. The DNA of the CDR3 is TGTGCCAGCAGCTTGAGGCCAGTCCCAAGCACCTACGAGCAGTACTTC. Amino acids: CASSLRPVPSTYEQYF.

This chain connects TRBV4-1 to TRBJ2-1, with 15 bases lining up with TRBD2. V lost 0 bases and J lost 1; bases outside the gene matches: 1. Germline V gene data show CDR1 as MGHRA and CDR2 as YSYEKL. The CDR3 loop spans 18 amino acids. The CDR3 sequence is CASSQDGTSGRSYNEQFF. The CDR3 DNA is TGCGCCAGCAGCCAAGATGGGACTAGCGGGAGGTCCTACAATGAGCAGTTCTTC.

In this sample, this clonotype turned up many times. This chain connects TRBV6-5 to TRBJ2-7; the D is unclear. Trimming took 10 bases from V and 9 from J, leaving 19 bases between them. The CDR3 covers 12 residues. The germline V gene has CDR1 MNHEY and CDR2 SVGAGI. This CDR3 reads CATPRPFKRQYF. For the CDR3, the DNA is TGTGCCACCCCAAGGCCTTTCAAGCGGCAGTACTTC.

The chain has TRBV10-3 and TRBJ1-2; D remains ambiguous. The CDR3 spans 15 residues. V was cut by 0 bases and J by 3 bases, with 11 bases left in between. Germline loops: CDR1 ENHRY, CDR2 SYGVKD. The CDR3 loop reads CAISESAGMDYGYTF. The CDR3 DNA reads as TGTGCCATCAGTGAGTCGGCAGGCATGGACTATGGCTACACCTTC.

This clonotype was detected many times. The genes are TRBV6-1 and TRBJ1-1; 7 bases fit TRBD1. CDR3 length equals 13 residues. From germline, CDR1 is MNHNS and CDR2 SASEGT. V shed 4 bases, J shed 4 bases, and the junction held 3 bases outside the gene matches. The CDR3 reads CASSAYRGTEAFF. The CDR3 coding sequence is TGTGCCAGCAGTGCGTACAGGGGCACTGAAGCTTTCTTT.

This clonotype has ten or more counts. As DNA, the CDR3 is TGTGCCAGCAGCCCTACGACAGGGGGCTACACCGGGGAGCTGTTTTTT. Its translation is CASSPTTGGYTGELFF. The V and J genes are TRBV9 and TRBJ2-2; 10 bases align to TRBD1. Germline trimming cut 4 bases from V and 3 bases from J; bases unmatched to any gene: 6. Germline CDR1 and CDR2: SGDLS and YYNGEE. The CDR3 length is 16 residues.

The V gene is TRBV7-9, the J gene TRBJ1-1; a possible D gene is TRBD1 (5 bases). CDR1 SEHNR and CDR2 FQNEAQ come from the germline V gene (reference sequence). The CDR3 is made up of 15 amino acids. V lost 5 bases to trimming and J lost 3 bases, with 16 bases between them. The CDR3 loop is CASSLSGSGDTEAFF. As DNA, the CDR3 is TGTGCCAGCAGCCTGTCAGGGTCGGGGGACACTGAAGCTTTCTTT.

This chain links TRBV20-1 with TRBJ2-2, with a tentative D call TRBD1 (7 bases). CDR1 is DFQATT and CDR2 is SNEGSKA in the germline V gene (reference sequence). Trimming left V 2 bases short and J 5 bases short, with 12 bases between. CDR3 length: 14 residues. CDR3 DNA sequence: TGCAGTGCTAGATCACAGGGGAGGACCGGGGAGCTGTTTTTT. Its translation is CSARSQGRTGELFF.

V is TRBV2 and J is TRBJ1-2, with a weak D call TRBD1 (6 bases). V was cut by 2 bases and J by 7 bases, with 11 bases left in between. This CDR3 has 13 amino acids. The germline V gene encodes CDR1 SNHLY and CDR2 FYNNEI. CDR3 nucleotides: TGTGCCAGCAGTGAAAGCGGGGGGGCTGGCTACACCTTC. Its protein product is CASSESGGAGYTF.

The chain couples TRBV29-1 to TRBJ2-3, with D possibly being TRBD2 (7 bases). The CDR3 is made up of 14 amino acids. Germline assignment: CDR1 SQVTM and CDR2 ANQGSEA. Trimming shortened V by 5 bases and J by 3 bases, and 15 bases separated the two germline ends. This chain's CDR3 is CSVFVRGTTDTQYF. Here the CDR3 DNA reads TGCAGCGTTTTTGTGCGGGGGACAACAGATACGCAGTATTTT.

This clonotype has ten or more counts. The chain employs TRBV19 and TRBJ2-1, with 7 bases aligning to TRBD1. The germline gives CDR1 LNHDA, CDR2 SQIVND (reference sequence). The CDR3 runs to 16 residues. Trimming removed 6 bases from V and 2 bases from J; junction bases left unmatched: 10. CDR3 sequence: CASSPWGTEPYNEQFF. In nucleotides, the CDR3 is TGTGCCAGTAGCCCCTGGGGGACAGAGCCCTACAATGAGCAGTTCTTC.

This clonotype was seen many times. The genes are TRBV14 and TRBJ2-1; no definite D call. Germline CDR1 SGHDN, CDR2 FVKESK. V lost 7 bases and J 4 bases, leaving 11 bases between the germline ends. The CDR3 is 13 residues long. The CDR3 here is CASNQADYNEQFF. In DNA form, the CDR3 reads TGTGCCAGCAACCAGGCAGATTACAATGAGCAGTTCTTC. The complete variable domain, with remaining parts taken from reference TRBV14 and TRBJ2-1, reads EAGVTQFPSHSVIEKGQTVTLRCDPISGHDNLYWYRRVMGKEIKFLLHFVKESKQDESGMPNNRFLAERTGGTYSTLKVQPAELEDSGVYFCASNQADYNEQFFGPGTRLTVL.

The chain is built from TRBV10-3 and TRBJ2-2; D unresolved. Trimming stripped 7 bases from V and 5 bases from J, with 11 bases between. Germline CDR1 is ENHRY and CDR2 is SYGVKD. CDR3 size: 13 residues. For the CDR3, the DNA is TGTGCCATCACAGCCACCCCAACCGGGGAGCTGTTTTTT. It codes for CAITATPTGELFF.

This clonotype was recorded only once. This sequence joins TRBV2 and TRBJ1-5, with 7 bases aligning to TRBD1. The CDR3 contains 15 residues. CDR1 is SNHLY, CDR2 FYNNEI, per germline. Trimming at V came to 4 bases and at J to 5 bases, leaving 8 bases not matched to a gene. The CDR3 region is CASSGLFDRDQPQHF. DNA of the CDR3: TGTGCCAGCAGTGGCCTGTTCGACAGGGATCAGCCCCAGCATTTT.

The chain links TRBV7-3 to TRBJ2-3; 13 bases agree with TRBD2. Germline V gives CDR1 SGHTA, CDR2 FQGTGA. The CDR3 covers 16 residues. After removal of 3 bases from V and 5 bases from J, the junction contained 5 bases not matched to a gene. CDR3 in DNA: TGTGCCAGCAGCTTCGGACTAGCGGGGGATGGAGATACGCAGTATTTT. This translates into CASSFGLAGDGDTQYF.

A few counts support this clonotype. The CDR3 nucleotides are TGTGCCAGCAGCTTTGGGGGCCGGGAGACCCAGTACTTC. It is translated as CASSFGGRETQYF. The genes are TRBV7-7 and TRBJ2-5; perhaps TRBD1 as D (6 bases). The V and J ends lost 3 bases and 5 bases respectively, with 10 bases between them. In germline, CDR1 is SSHAT, CDR2 FNYEAQ (reference sequence). The CDR3 length is 13 residues.

This clonotype has at least ten counts. The genes are TRBV12-3 or TRBV12-4 and TRBJ2-1, with TRBD2 matching over 11 bases. The CDR3 totals 19 residues. V lost 5 bases and J lost 4; bases outside the gene matches: 16. In DNA form, the CDR3 reads TGTGCCAGCAGTCATAGACTAGCGGGGTACGTTTTTGTTTACAATGAGCAGTTCTTC. As protein: CASSHRLAGYVFVYNEQFF.

The chain has TRBV10-1 and TRBJ1-6; D not certain. The germline V and J ends were trimmed by 6 bases and 7 bases, with 7 bases remaining between them. The CDR3 runs 12 residues. Germline V gives CDR1 WNHNN, CDR2 SYGVQD (reference sequence). This CDR3 is CASRTANSPLHF. The CDR3 bases are TGCGCCAGCAGAACAGCCAATTCACCCCTCCACTTT.